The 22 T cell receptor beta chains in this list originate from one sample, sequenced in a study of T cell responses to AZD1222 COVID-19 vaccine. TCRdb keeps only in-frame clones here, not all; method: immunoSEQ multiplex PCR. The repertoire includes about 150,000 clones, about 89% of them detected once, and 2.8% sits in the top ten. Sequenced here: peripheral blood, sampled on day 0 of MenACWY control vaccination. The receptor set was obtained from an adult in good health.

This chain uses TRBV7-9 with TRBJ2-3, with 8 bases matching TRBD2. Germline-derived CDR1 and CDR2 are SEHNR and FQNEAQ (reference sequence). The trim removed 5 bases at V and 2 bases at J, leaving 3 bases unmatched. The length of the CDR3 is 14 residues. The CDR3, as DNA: TGTGCCAGCAGCATACTAGCGGCCACAGATACGCAGTATTTT. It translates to CASSILAATDTQYF.

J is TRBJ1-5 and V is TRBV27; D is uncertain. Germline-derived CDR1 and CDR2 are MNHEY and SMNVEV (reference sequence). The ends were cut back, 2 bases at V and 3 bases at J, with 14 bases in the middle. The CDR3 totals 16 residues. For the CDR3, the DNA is TGTGCCAGCAGTTTACTGAATTCCAATAACAATCAGCCCCAGCATTTT. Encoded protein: CASSLLNSNNNQPQHF.

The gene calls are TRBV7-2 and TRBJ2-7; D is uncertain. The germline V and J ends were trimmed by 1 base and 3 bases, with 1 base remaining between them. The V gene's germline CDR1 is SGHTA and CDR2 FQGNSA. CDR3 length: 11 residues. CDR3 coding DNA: TGTGCCAGCAGCTTAGACTACGAGCAGTACTTC. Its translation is CASSLDYEQYF.

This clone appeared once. CDR3 amino acids: CAISGRSGGYEQYF. The CDR3 DNA sequence: TGTGCCATCAGTGGACGTTCCGGGGGGTACGAGCAGTACTTC. The chain combines TRBV10-3 with TRBJ2-7; 7 nucleotides agree with TRBD2. Germline V CDR1 and CDR2: ENHRY, SYGVKD. This CDR3 comprises 14 residues. V dropped 4 bases and J dropped 4; count of bases not matched to a gene: 7.

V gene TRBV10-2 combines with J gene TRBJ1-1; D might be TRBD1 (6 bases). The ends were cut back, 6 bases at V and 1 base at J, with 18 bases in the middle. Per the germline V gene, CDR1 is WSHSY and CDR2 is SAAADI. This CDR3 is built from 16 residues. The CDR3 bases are TGCGCCAGCAGGACCAGGGGACGCCTCCAGAACACTGAAGCTTTCTTT. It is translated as CASRTRGRLQNTEAFF.

The chain's CDR3 is CASSLWDRSYYGYTF. The CDR3 DNA sequence: TGTGCCAGCAGCTTGTGGGACAGGAGTTACTATGGCTACACCTTC. This chain joins TRBV5-8 and TRBJ1-2, with 8 bases lining up with TRBD1. The CDR3 extends over 15 amino acids. The V gene end was trimmed by 1 base and the J gene end by 3 bases; junction bases not matched to a gene: 5. Germline CDR1 and CDR2: SGHTS and YDEGEE. The full variable domain, rest sourced from reference TRBV5-8 and TRBJ1-2, is EAGVTQSPTHLIKTRGQQATLRCSPISGHTSVYWYQQALGLGLQFLLWYDEGEERNRGNFPPRFSGRQFPNYSSELNVNALELEDSALYLCASSLWDRSYYGYTFGSGTRLTVV.

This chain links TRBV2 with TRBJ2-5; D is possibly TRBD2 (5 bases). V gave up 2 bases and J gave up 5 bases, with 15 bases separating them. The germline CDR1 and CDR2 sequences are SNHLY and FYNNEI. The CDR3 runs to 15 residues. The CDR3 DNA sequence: TGTGCCAGCAGTGAATCCCGCCTAGCCTCGGAGACCCAGTACTTC. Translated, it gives CASSESRLASETQYF. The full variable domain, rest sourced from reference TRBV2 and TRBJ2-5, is EPEVTQTPSHQVTQMGQEVILRCVPISNHLYFYWYRQILGQKVEFLVSFYNNEISEKSEIFDDQFSVERPDGSNFTLKIRSTKLEDSAMYFCASSESRLASETQYFGPGTRLLVL.

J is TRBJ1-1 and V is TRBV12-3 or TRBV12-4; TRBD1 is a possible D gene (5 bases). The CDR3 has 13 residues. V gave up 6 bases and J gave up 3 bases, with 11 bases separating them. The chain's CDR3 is CASSSGSYTEAFF. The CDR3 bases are TGTGCCAGCAGCTCAGGGTCGTACACTGAAGCTTTCTTT.

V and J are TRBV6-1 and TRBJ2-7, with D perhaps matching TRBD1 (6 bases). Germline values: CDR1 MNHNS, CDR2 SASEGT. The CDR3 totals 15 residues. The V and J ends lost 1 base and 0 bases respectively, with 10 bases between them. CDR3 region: CASSEGTASSYEQYF. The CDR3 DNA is TGTGCCAGCAGTGAAGGGACAGCTTCCTCCTACGAGCAGTACTTC.

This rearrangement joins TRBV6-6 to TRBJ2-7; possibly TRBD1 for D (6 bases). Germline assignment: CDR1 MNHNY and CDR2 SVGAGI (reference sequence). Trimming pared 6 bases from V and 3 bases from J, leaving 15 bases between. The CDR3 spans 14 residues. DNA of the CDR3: TGTGCCAGCAGCACTGACAGGACCCTCTACGAGCAGTACTTC. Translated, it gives CASSTDRTLYEQYF.

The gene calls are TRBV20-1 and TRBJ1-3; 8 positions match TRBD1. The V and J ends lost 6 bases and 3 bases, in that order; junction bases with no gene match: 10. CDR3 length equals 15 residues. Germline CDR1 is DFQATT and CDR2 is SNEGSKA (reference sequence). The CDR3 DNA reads TGCAGTGCGAGTCGACAGGGGTTTCGTGGAAACACCATATATTTT. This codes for CSASRQGFRGNTIYF.

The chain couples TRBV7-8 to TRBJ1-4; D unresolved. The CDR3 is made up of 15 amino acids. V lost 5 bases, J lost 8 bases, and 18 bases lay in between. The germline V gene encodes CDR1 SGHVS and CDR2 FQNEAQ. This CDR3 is CASSTLDRAREKLFF. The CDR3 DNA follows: TGTGCCAGCAGCACCCTCGACCGGGCTCGAGAAAAACTGTTTTTT.

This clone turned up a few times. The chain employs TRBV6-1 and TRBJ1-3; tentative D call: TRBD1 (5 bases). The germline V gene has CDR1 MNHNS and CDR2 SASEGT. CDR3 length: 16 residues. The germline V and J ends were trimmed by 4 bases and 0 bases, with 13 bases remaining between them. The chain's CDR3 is CASSGNRPSSGNTIYF. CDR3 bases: TGTGCCAGCAGTGGAAACAGGCCTTCCTCTGGAAACACCATATATTTT.

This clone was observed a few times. In DNA, the CDR3 is TGTGCCAGTAGGGGGGACAGCTACTCCGAGACCCAGTACTTC. Encoded protein: CASRGDSYSETQYF. V usage is TRBV19 and J usage is TRBJ2-5, with 7 nucleotides matching TRBD1. The CDR3 consists of 14 residues. Trimming cost V 6 bases and J 5 bases; bases outside gene matches: 9. Germline CDR1 and CDR2: LNHDA and SQIVND (reference sequence).

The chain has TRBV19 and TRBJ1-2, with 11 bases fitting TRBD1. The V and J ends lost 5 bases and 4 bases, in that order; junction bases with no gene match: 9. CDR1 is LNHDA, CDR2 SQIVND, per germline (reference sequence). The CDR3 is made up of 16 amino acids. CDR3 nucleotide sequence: TGTGCCAGTAGTGACGGACAGGGGGCGACCATCTATGGCTACACCTTC. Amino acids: CASSDGQGATIYGYTF. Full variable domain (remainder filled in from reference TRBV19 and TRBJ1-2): DGGITQSPKYLFRKEGQNVTLSCEQNLNHDAMYWYRQDPGQGLRLIYYSQIVNDFQKGDIAEGYSVSREKKESFPLTVTSAQKNPTAFYLCASSDGQGATIYGYTFGSGTRLTVV.

CDR3 sequence (DNA): TGTGCCAGCAGCCTACGGGCCAATCAGCCCCAGCATTTT. Translated, it gives CASSLRANQPQHF. The V call is TRBV12-3 or TRBV12-4, the J call TRBJ1-5, with D hard to call. The ends were cut back, 6 bases at V and 3 bases at J, with 9 bases in the middle. This CDR3 comprises 13 residues.

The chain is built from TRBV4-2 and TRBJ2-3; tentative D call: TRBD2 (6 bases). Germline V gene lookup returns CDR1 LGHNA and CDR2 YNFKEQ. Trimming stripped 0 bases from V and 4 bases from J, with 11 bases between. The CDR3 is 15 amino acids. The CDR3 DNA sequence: TGTGCCAGCAGCCAAGATCCTCGCGGGGCAGATACGCAGTATTTT. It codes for CASSQDPRGADTQYF.

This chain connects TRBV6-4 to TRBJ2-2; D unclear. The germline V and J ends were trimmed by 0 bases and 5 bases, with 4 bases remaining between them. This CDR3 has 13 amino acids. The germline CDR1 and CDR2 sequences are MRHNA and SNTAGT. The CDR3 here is CASSDSPTGELFF. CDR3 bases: TGTGCCAGCAGTGACTCTCCGACCGGGGAGCTGTTTTTT.

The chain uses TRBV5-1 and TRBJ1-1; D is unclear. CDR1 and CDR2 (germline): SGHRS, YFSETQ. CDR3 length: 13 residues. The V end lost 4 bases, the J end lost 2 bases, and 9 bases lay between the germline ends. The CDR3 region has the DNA TGCGCCAGCAGCGCGTCCAGCAACACTGAAGCTTTCTTT. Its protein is CASSASSNTEAFF. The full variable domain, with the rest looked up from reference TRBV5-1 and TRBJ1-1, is KAGVTQTPRYLIKTRGQQVTLSCSPISGHRSVSWYQQTPGQGLQFLFEYFSETQRNKGNFPGRFSGRQFSNSRSEMNVSTLELGDSALYLCASSASSNTEAFFGQGTRLTVV.

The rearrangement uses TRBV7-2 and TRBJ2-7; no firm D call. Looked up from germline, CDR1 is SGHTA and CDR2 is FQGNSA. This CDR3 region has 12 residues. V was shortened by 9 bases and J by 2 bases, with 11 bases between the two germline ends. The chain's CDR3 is CASSGRPYEQYF. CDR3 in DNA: TGTGCCAGTTCGGGCAGGCCCTACGAGCAGTACTTC.

This CDR3 reads CASSVGDSWSGELFF. DNA of the CDR3: TGTGCCAGCAGCGTAGGGGACAGTTGGTCCGGGGAGCTGTTTTTT. The rearrangement uses TRBV9 and TRBJ2-2, with 7 bases fitting TRBD1. Per the germline V gene, CDR1 is SGDLS and CDR2 is YYNGEE. The CDR3 has 15 amino acids. The V segment lost 0 bases and the J segment 6 bases; nucleotides outside the gene matches: 5. Complete variable domain (other parts from reference TRBV9 and TRBJ2-2): DSGVTQTPKHLITATGQRVTLRCSPRSGDLSVYWYQQSLDQGLQFLIQYYNGEERAKGNILERFSAQQFPDLHSELNLSSLELGDSALYFCASSVGDSWSGELFFGEGSRLTVL.

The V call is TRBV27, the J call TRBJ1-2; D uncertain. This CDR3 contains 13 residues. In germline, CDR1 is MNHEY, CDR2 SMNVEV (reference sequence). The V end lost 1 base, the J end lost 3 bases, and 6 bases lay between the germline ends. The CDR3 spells CASSLFPDYGYTF. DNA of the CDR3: TGTGCCAGCAGTTTATTCCCGGACTATGGCTACACCTTC.